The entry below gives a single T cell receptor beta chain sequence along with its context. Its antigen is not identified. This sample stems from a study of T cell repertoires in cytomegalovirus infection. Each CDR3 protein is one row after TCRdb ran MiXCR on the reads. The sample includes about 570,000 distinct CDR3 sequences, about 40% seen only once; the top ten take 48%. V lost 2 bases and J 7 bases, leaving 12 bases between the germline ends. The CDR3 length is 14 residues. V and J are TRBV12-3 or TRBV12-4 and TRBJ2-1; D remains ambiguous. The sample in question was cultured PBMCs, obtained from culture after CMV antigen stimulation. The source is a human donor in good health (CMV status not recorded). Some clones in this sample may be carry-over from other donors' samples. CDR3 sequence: CASSLLQPPNEQFF. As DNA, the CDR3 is TGTGCCAGCAGTTTACTACAGCCGCCAAATGAGCAGTTCTTC.